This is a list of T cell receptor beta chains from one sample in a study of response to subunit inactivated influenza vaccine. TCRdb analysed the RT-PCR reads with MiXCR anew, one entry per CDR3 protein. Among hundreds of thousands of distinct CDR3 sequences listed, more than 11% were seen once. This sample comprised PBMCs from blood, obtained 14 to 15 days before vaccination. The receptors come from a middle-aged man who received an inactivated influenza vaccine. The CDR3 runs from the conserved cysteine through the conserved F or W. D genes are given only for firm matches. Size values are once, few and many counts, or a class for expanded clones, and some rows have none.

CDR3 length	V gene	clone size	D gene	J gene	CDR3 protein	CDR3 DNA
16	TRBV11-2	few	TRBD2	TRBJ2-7	CASSRMGGDRIYEQYF	TGTGCCAGCAGCCGAATGGGGGGGGATCGGATTTACGAGCAGTACTTC
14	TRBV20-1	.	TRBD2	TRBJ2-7	CSAIRGAGRGEQYF	TGCAGTGCTATACGCGGAGCAGGGAGGGGCGAGCAGTACTTC
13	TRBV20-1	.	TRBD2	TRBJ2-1	CSDQSGSYNEQFF	TGCAGTGACCAGAGCGGGAGCTACAATGAGCAGTTCTTC
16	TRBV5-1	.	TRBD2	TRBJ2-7	CASSLVTSGSSYEQYF	TGCGCCAGCAGCTTGGTAACTAGCGGGAGCTCCTACGAGCAGTACTTC
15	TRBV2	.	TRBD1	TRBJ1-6	CASSVDRPDNSPLHF	TGTGCCAGCAGTGTGGACAGGCCAGATAATTCACCCCTCCACTTT
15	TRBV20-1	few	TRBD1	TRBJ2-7	CSAPHDRGRNYEQYF	TGCAGTGCGCCTCATGACAGGGGGCGAAACTACGAGCAGTACTTC
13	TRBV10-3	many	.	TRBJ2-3	CAINRRYTDTQYF	TGTGCCATCAATCGGCGGTACACAGATACGCAGTATTTT
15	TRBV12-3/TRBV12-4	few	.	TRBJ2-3	CASSLLVGMTDTQYF	TGTGCCAGCAGTTTACTAGTTGGGATGACAGATACGCAGTATTTT
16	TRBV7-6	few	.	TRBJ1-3	CASSLALQGAGNTIYF	TGTGCCAGCAGCTTAGCGCTACAGGGTGCAGGAAACACCATATATTTT
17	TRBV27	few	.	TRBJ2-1	CASSTKRVEGSYNEQFF	TGTGCCAGCAGTACGAAACGGGTCGAAGGATCCTACAATGAGCAGTTCTTC
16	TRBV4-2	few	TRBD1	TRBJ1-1	CASARGTGDLNTEAFF	TGTGCCAGCGCTCGAGGGACAGGGGACCTAAACACTGAAGCTTTCTTT
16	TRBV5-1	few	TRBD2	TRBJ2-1	CASTPPGTSFYHEQFF	TGCGCCAGCACCCCCCCCGGGACTAGCTTTTATCATGAGCAGTTCTTC
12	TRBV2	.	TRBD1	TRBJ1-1	CASITGDTEAFF	TGTGCCAGCATCACAGGGGACACTGAAGCTTTCTTT
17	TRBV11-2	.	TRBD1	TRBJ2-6	CASSRGTGARGANVLTF	TGTGCCAGCAGCCGCGGGACAGGGGCGAGGGGGGCCAACGTCCTGACTTTC